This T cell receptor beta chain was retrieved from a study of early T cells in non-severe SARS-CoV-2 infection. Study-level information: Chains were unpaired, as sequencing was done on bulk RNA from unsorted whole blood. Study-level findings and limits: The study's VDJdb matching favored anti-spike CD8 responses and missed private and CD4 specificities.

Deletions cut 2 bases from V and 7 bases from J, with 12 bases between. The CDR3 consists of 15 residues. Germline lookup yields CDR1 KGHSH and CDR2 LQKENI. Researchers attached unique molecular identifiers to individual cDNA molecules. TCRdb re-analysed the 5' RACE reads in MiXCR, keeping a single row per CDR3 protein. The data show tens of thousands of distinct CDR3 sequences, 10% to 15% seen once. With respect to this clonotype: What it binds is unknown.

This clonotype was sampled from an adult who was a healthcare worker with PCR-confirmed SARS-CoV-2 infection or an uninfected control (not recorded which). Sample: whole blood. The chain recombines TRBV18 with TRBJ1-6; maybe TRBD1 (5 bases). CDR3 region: CASSPSQQVNSPLHF. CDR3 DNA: TGTGCCAGCTCACCAAGTCAACAGGTCAATTCACCCCTCCACTTT.